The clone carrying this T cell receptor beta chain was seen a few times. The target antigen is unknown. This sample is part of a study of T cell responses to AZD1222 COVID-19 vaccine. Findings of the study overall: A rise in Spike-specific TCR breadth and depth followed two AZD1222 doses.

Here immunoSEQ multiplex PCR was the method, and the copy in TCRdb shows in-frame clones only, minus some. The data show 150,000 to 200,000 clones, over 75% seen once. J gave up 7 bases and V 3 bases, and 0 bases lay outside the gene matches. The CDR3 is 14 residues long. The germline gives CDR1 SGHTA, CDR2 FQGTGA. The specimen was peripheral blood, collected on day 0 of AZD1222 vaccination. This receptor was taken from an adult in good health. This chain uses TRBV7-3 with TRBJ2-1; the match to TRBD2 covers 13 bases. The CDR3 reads CASSLTSGGNEQFF. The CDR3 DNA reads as TGTGCCAGCAGCTTGACTAGCGGGGGGAATGAGCAGTTCTTC.